The rows below give T cell receptor beta chains drawn from one sample of a study of cytomegalovirus exposure and HLA in healthy donors. The assay was immunoSEQ multiplex PCR, and TCRdb's table has in-frame clones only and misses some. The sample records approximately 240,000 clones, more than 85% being singletons. The sample was PBMCs. Source of these receptors: a woman aged 18-35 years in good health and CMV-seronegative. Each CDR3 is given with its conserved first and last residue. The D gene is left open where the match is weak. Expanded clones are given a class, and other clones once, few, many or no size at all.

v_call,clone_size,j_call,d_call,cdr3_aa,cdr3_nt
TRBV4-1,once,TRBJ1-2,NA,CASSQVSDYGYTF,TGCGCCAGCAGCCAAGTATCCGACTATGGCTACACCTTC
TRBV6-5,NA,TRBJ1-1,NA,CASSSRTRMNTEAFF,TGTGCCAGCAGTTCCCGGACAAGAATGAACACTGAAGCTTTCTTT
TRBV6-5,NA,TRBJ1-5,TRBD1,CASTSTQGARQPQHF,TGTGCCAGCACCAGCACCCAGGGGGCTAGGCAGCCCCAGCATTTT
TRBV7-8,NA,TRBJ2-4,NA,CASSLAEGMGFIQYF,TGTGCCAGCAGCTTAGCTGAGGGAATGGGGTTCATTCAGTACTTC
TRBV5-6,NA,TRBJ2-3,NA,CASSGTGTDTQYF,TGTGCCAGCAGTGGGACTGGCACAGATACGCAGTATTTT
TRBV5-1,NA,TRBJ2-7,TRBD1,CASSLYGTGVSEQYF,TGCGCCAGCAGCTTGTACGGGACAGGGGTCAGCGAGCAGTACTTC
TRBV4-1,NA,TRBJ2-3,NA,CASSLLGSRTDTQYF,TGCGCCAGCAGCTTACTAGGATCCCGCACAGATACGCAGTATTTT
TRBV4-3,NA,TRBJ2-5,TRBD1,CASSQDLGQGAETQYF,TGCGCCAGCAGCCAAGATCTTGGACAGGGAGCCGAGACCCAGTACTTC
TRBV5-8,NA,TRBJ1-5,TRBD1,CASSFTGVPHQHF,TGTGCCAGCAGCTTTACAGGGGTCCCTCACCAGCATTTT
TRBV18,NA,TRBJ2-7,TRBD1,CASSPLTGVAYEQYF,TGTGCCAGCTCACCACTCACAGGGGTGGCCTACGAGCAGTACTTC
TRBV10-1,NA,TRBJ2-7,TRBD2,CASSPGLGVFYEQYF,TGCGCCAGCAGTCCGGGACTAGGGGTTTTCTACGAGCAGTACTTC
TRBV5-1,once,TRBJ2-1,TRBD1,CASSRHTGTGAYNEQFF,TGCGCCAGCAGCAGACATACCGGGACAGGGGCCTACAATGAGCAGTTCTTC